These 23 T cell receptor beta chains were all obtained from the same sample, sequenced in a study of blood T cells in healthy people across ages. A second roughly 7 to 12 cycle PCR used barcoded and J-beta primers. MiXCR, applied by TCRdb to the 5' RACE reads, yields one record per CDR3 protein. Of some 1.8 million distinct CDR3 sequences in the sample, approximately 39% were seen once. The sample taken for sequencing was blood. Receptors were obtained from a human donor in good health.

The chain joins TRBV7-9 to TRBJ2-7; no clear D. Trimming left V 0 bases short and J 6 bases short, with 9 bases between. This CDR3 has 13 residues. CDR1 and CDR2 (germline): SEHNR, FQNEAQ (reference sequence). For the CDR3, the DNA is TGTGCCAGCAGCTTAGCTTCGATTAGCGAGCAGTACTTC. This encodes CASSLASISEQYF.

This clonotype came up once. The chain carries TRBV10-3 and TRBJ2-4; D ambiguous. This CDR3 has 11 residues. CDR1 is ENHRY, CDR2 SYGVKD, per germline. V lost 7 bases, J lost 15 bases, and 16 bases lay in between. The CDR3 spells CAIMKGETRYF. The CDR3 DNA sequence: TGTGCCATCATGAAGGGTGAGACCCGGTACTTC.

V gene TRBV3-1 combines with J gene TRBJ2-4; 7 nucleotides agree with TRBD1. The DNA matches TRBJ2-7 better at its end, which makes the J call doubtful. Germline CDR1 LGHDT, CDR2 YNNKEL (reference sequence). The CDR3 length is 13 residues. CDR3 residues: CASSQSGGYEQYF. The CDR3 region has the DNA TGTGCCAGCAGCCAATCAGGGGGCTACGAGCAGTACTTC.

This clonotype showed up just a few times. The chain combines TRBV7-9 with TRBJ2-7, with TRBD1 matching over 8 bases. Per the germline V gene, CDR1 is SEHNR and CDR2 is FQNEAQ (reference sequence). The CDR3 loop spans 16 amino acids. In nucleotides, the CDR3 is TGTGTCGTACCGGGACAGGCCGCGTTAGGGATCTACGAGCAGTACTTC. It yields the protein CVVPGQAALGIYEQYF.

This clonotype came up a few times. The V call is TRBV20-1, the J call TRBJ2-7, with 9 positions matching TRBD2. Per germline, CDR1 DFQATT and CDR2 SNEGSKA (reference sequence). This CDR3 has 14 residues. After removal of 5 bases from V and 0 bases from J, the junction contained 5 bases not matched to a gene. CDR3 in DNA: TGCAGTGCTCAAGCGGGGGGCCTCTCCTACGAGCAGTACTTC. Translated: CSAQAGGLSYEQYF.

The sample holds a few counts of this clonotype. The rearrangement uses TRBV7-2 and TRBJ2-3, with D possibly being TRBD1 (6 bases). Germline CDR1 is SGHTA and CDR2 is FQGNSA. The CDR3 runs 14 residues. Deletions cut 2 bases from V and 7 bases from J, with 13 bases between. The CDR3 loop is CASSLILGQNTQYF. The CDR3 DNA is TGTGCCAGCAGCTTAATCCTCGGACAGAATACGCAGTATTTT.

The chain combines TRBV12-3 or TRBV12-4 with TRBJ2-1, with 12 bases identical to TRBD2. The better agreement between TRBJ2-7 and the DNA end casts doubt on the J call. The CDR3 consists of 17 residues. CDR3 nucleotide sequence: TGTGCCAGCAGCAAGACTAGCGGGGGCAACTCCTACAATGAGCAGTACTTC. It translates to CASSKTSGGNSYNEQYF.

V is TRBV3-1 and J is TRBJ2-4; no firm D call. The CDR3 is 16 amino acids. Germline V lookup: CDR1 LGHDT, CDR2 YNNKEL (reference sequence). V was trimmed by 3 bases and J by 0 bases, leaving 12 bases between them. CDR3 in amino acids: CASSHRDRLAKNIQYF. CDR3 in DNA: TGTGCCAGCAGCCATCGTGACCGGTTAGCCAAAAACATTCAGTACTTC.

This clonotype has just a few counts. The CDR3 sequence is CSALYRDAGGEQYF. For the CDR3, the DNA is TGCAGTGCGCTATACCGGGACGCGGGAGGCGAGCAGTACTTC. This chain joins TRBV20-1 and TRBJ2-7; 8 bases are a match to TRBD2. The CDR3 totals 14 residues. Germline V gives CDR1 DFQATT, CDR2 SNEGSKA (reference sequence). Losses at the gene ends were 6 bases for V and 6 bases for J; bases not matched to a gene: 13.

The CDR3 DNA follows: TGCGCCAGCAGCCAGGGGACAGGGGATACCTATGGCTACACCTTC. It encodes CASSQGTGDTYGYTF. The chain has TRBV4-1 and TRBJ1-2; 10 positions match TRBD1. Germline CDR1 and CDR2: MGHRA and YSYEKL. The CDR3 is 15 amino acids. Unmatched junction bases numbered 5, after V lost 3 bases and J lost 4 bases.

This clonotype was detected only a few times. J is TRBJ1-5 and V is TRBV15; D is ambiguous. The CDR3 has 15 amino acids. Trimming left V 1 base short and J 3 bases short, with 10 bases between. Germline-derived CDR1 and CDR2 are LNHNV and YYDKDF (reference sequence). The CDR3 bases are TGTGCCACCAGCAGAGTCTACGGGCCCAATCAGCCCCAGCATTTT. Encoded protein: CATSRVYGPNQPQHF.

This clonotype was picked up one time. The chain employs TRBV29-1 and TRBJ1-6; D call uncertain. Trimming left V 7 bases short and J 7 bases short, with 14 bases between. CDR3 length: 13 residues. CDR1 and CDR2 (germline): SQVTM, ANQGSEA. CDR3 in amino acids: CSAGLGGNSPLHF. The CDR3 DNA is TGCAGCGCTGGGTTGGGAGGAAATTCACCCCTCCACTTT.

Regarding this clonotype: At one end the junction does not follow the germline gene, possibly because of a read error. The genes are TRBV12-3 or TRBV12-4 and TRBJ1-2, with D maybe TRBD1 (5 bases). The CDR3 extends over 14 amino acids. This chain's CDR3 is CASSPLGGTGGHTF. CDR3 sequence (DNA): TGTGCCAGCAGTCCATTGGGGGGGACGGGTGGCCACACCTTC.

This rearrangement joins TRBV7-7 to TRBJ2-3; 14 bases agree with TRBD2. After removal of 5 bases from V and 1 base from J, the junction contained 14 bases not matched to a gene. Germline loops: CDR1 SSHAT, CDR2 FNYEAQ (reference sequence). The CDR3 runs to 20 residues. The CDR3 sequence is CASSPGTSGGPYLGTDTQYF. The DNA for the CDR3 is TGTGCCAGCAGCCCCGGGACTAGCGGGGGACCCTACCTTGGCACAGATACGCAGTATTTT.

This clonotype was picked up a small number of times. The J gene is TRBJ2-5, the V gene TRBV30; D ambiguous. The CDR3 totals 14 residues. The germline V and J ends were trimmed by 0 bases and 10 bases, with 18 bases remaining between them. Germline CDR1 GTSNPN, CDR2 SVGIG (reference sequence). The CDR3 nucleotides are TGTGCCTGGAGTGTTCCGCACGGACCTTGGGGCCAGTACTTC. Its translation is CAWSVPHGPWGQYF.

On this clonotype: A much larger clone lies a single base off, so this may be a read error. The rearrangement links TRBV20-1 to TRBJ2-5; D tentatively fits TRBD1 or TRBD2 (5 bases each). V dropped 4 bases and J dropped 11 bases, with 17 bases sitting between them. The CDR3 covers 12 residues. Germline V CDR1 and CDR2: DFQATT, SNEGSKA (reference sequence). Here the CDR3 reads CSANNGAYGQYF. The CDR3 coding sequence is TGCAGTGCTAACAACGGGGCCTACGGGCAGTACTTC.

V gene TRBV7-2 combines with J gene TRBJ2-2; D ambiguous. The V end was cut by 0 bases, the J end by 6 bases, with 8 bases between. The CDR3 is 14 amino acids. The germline gives CDR1 SGHTA, CDR2 FQGNSA. CDR3 sequence (DNA): TGTGCCAGCAGCTTAGCGATCCGATCCGGGGAGCTGTTTTTT. Translated, it gives CASSLAIRSGELFF.

This clonotype occurred a few times. The chain carries TRBV5-6 and TRBJ1-6; 8 bases map to TRBD1. This CDR3 has 14 residues. Per the germline V gene, CDR1 is SGHDT and CDR2 is YYEEEE. V was pared by 2 bases and J by 10 bases, with 5 bases of the junction left unmatched. The CDR3 spells CASSLDRGISPLHF. CDR3 DNA sequence: TGTGCCAGCAGCTTAGACAGGGGTATCTCACCCCTCCACTTT.

This clonotype was observed many times. The chain couples TRBV5-1 to TRBJ2-6; no reliable D call. CDR3 size: 16 residues. With 1 base removed from V and 1 base from J, the gap between germline ends came to 9 bases. Germline assignment: CDR1 SGHRS and CDR2 YFSETQ. In DNA form, the CDR3 reads TGCGCCAGCAGCTTGTGGGAAGTTTCTGGGGCCAACGTCCTGACTTTC. Translation gives CASSLWEVSGANVLTF.

The rearrangement uses TRBV5-5 and TRBJ2-2, with D possibly TRBD1 on 7 matching bases. CDR1 SGHKS and CDR2 YYEKEE come from the germline V gene (reference sequence). Trimming cost V 4 bases and J 2 bases, with 15 bases left between them. The CDR3 consists of 16 residues. Here the CDR3 DNA reads TGTGCCAGCAGCCGTCCGGAGGGGGCCAACACCGGGGAGCTGTTTTTT. As protein: CASSRPEGANTGELFF. Looking up the rest from reference TRBV5-5 and TRBJ2-2 gives the full variable domain: DAGVTQSPTHLIKTRGQQVTLRCSPISGHKSVSWYQQVLGQGPQFIFQYYEKEERGRGNFPDRFSARQFPNYSSELNVNALLLGDSALYLCASSRPEGANTGELFFGEGSRLTVL.

This clonotype was seen only a few times. The rearrangement uses TRBV25-1 and TRBJ2-5; TRBD1 is a possible D gene (6 bases). The CDR3 is 13 residues long. V dropped 3 bases and J dropped 5 bases, with 10 bases sitting between them. CDR1 is MGHDK and CDR2 is SYGVNS in the germline V gene. The DNA of the CDR3 is TGTGCCAGCAGTGAGGCAGGGGCTGAGACCCAGTACTTC. Amino acids: CASSEAGAETQYF.

This clonotype has more than one count but fewer than ten. This rearrangement joins TRBV3-1 to TRBJ2-5; TRBD1 matches at 8 bases. V lost 4 bases to trimming and J lost 4 bases; unmatched junction nucleotides: 8. Germline loops: CDR1 LGHDT, CDR2 YNNKEL (reference sequence). CDR3 length: 15 residues. The CDR3 sequence is CASSPGQGRSETQYF. The CDR3 nucleotides read TGTGCCAGCAGCCCAGGACAGGGACGCTCAGAGACCCAGTACTTC.

As concerns this clonotype: One junction end disagrees with the germline gene, perhaps due to a read error. The chain has TRBV3-1 and TRBJ2-1, with a tentative D call TRBD1 (5 bases). The germline V gene encodes CDR1 LGHDT and CDR2 YNNKEL (reference sequence). The CDR3 has 13 amino acids. The CDR3 reads CASRPPGQNGQFF. DNA for the CDR3: TGTGCCAGCAGACCCCCAGGGCAGAATGGGCAGTTCTTC.